The rows below give T cell receptor beta chains drawn from one sample of a study of memory CD4+ T cells and cytomegalovirus serostatus. Profiled with immunoSEQ multiplex PCR; TCRdb holds only in-frame clones, not every one. Found here are 60,000 to 75,000 clones, over 70% of them singletons; the top ten hold almost 0.55%. Sequencing input: memory CD4+ T cells from blood. These receptors were taken from an adult in good health and CMV-seronegative. Some clones in this sample may be carry-over from other donors' samples. CDR3s include the opening cysteine and the closing phenylalanine or tryptophan. A D gene is named only where the DNA matches it firmly. Clone size is stated in some rows and not others, as once, few, many or a class when expanded.

j_gene,d_gene,abundance,v_gene,CDR3nt,CDR3aa
TRBJ2-1,TRBD1,.,TRBV5-4,TGTGCCAGCAGCGGTAGACAGGGGGCCATCTCCTACAATGAGCAGTTCTTC,CASSGRQGAISYNEQFF
TRBJ2-5,.,few,TRBV4-3,TGCGCCAGCAGTTATAGGAGGGGGCAAGAGACCCAGTACTTC,CASSYRRGQETQYF
TRBJ2-5,TRBD1,.,TRBV5-6,TGTGCCAGCAGCTCGGAACAGGGGGCCGGAGAGACCCAGTACTTC,CASSSEQGAGETQYF
TRBJ1-3,.,.,TRBV20-1,TGCAGTGCTAGAGTAGGAAACACCATATATTTT,CSARVGNTIYF
TRBJ1-2,.,.,TRBV14,TGTGCCAGCAGCCAAGACCTCCTCTATGGCTACACCTTC,CASSQDLLYGYTF
TRBJ2-3,.,.,TRBV2,TGTGCCAGCAGGACGGGGGCAGATACGCAGTATTTT,CASRTGADTQYF
TRBJ1-4,TRBD1,.,TRBV5-1,TGCGCCAGCAGCTCGGGACAGGGGGCGGGCGAAAAACTGTTTTTT,CASSSGQGAGEKLFF
TRBJ2-7,.,.,TRBV4-1,TGCGCCAGCAGCCAAGCGGAAGCGTCTCCCTACGAGCAGTACTTC,CASSQAEASPYEQYF
TRBJ1-4,.,.,TRBV5-1,TGCGCCAGCAGCCTGGACGTAGCAACTAATGAAAAACTGTTTTTT,CASSLDVATNEKLFF
TRBJ1-5,TRBD1,.,TRBV9,TGTGCCAGCAGCGTAGGACAGGGTCTAAATCAGCCCCAGCATTTT,CASSVGQGLNQPQHF
TRBJ2-7,TRBD1,.,TRBV30,TGTGCCTGGAGTGTAGAGAGGGGGCGGGAGCAGTACTTC,CAWSVERGREQYF
TRBJ2-2,.,once,TRBV6-5,TGTGCCAGCAGTCCGACCGGGGAGCTGTTTTTT,CASSPTGELFF
TRBJ1-1,.,.,TRBV11-2,TGTGCCAGCAGCTTGGACTGGAGAACCGAAGCTTTCTTT,CASSLDWRTEAFF
TRBJ2-1,.,few,TRBV19,TGTGCCAGTAATGAGTGGGGGAGAGGATACAATGAGCAGTTCTTC,CASNEWGRGYNEQFF
TRBJ1-1,.,.,TRBV27,TGTGCCAGCAGTTTCCAGACCCCCATGAACACTGAAGCTTTCTTT,CASSFQTPMNTEAFF
TRBJ1-5,TRBD1,once,TRBV5-4,TGTGCCAGCAGCTTGGCCCCCCAGGGGGACCAGCCCCAGCATTTT,CASSLAPQGDQPQHF
TRBJ2-6,TRBD1,.,TRBV4-1,TGCGCCAGCAGCCAACCGCGCCTCGGGGGGACAGGGTCTTCTGGGGCCAACGTCCTGACTTTC,CASSQPRLGGTGSSGANVLTF
TRBJ2-5,TRBD1,few,TRBV19,TGTGCCAGTAGTGCCGGGACAGGGGATTTGGGGACCCAGTACTTC,CASSAGTGDLGTQYF
TRBJ2-1,TRBD1,.,TRBV11-2,TGTGCCAGCAGCAGGGGGCTCTATGAGCAGTTCTTC,CASSRGLYEQFF
TRBJ2-2,TRBD1,.,TRBV7-2,TGTGCCAGCAGCTTCTCTTCCGGGACAGGGTTTACCGGGGAGCTGTTTTTT,CASSFSSGTGFTGELFF
TRBJ2-5,.,.,TRBV9,TGTGCCAGCAGCGTAGTGGGTGGGACGGGGGAGACCCAGTACTTC,CASSVVGGTGETQYF
TRBJ1-5,.,.,TRBV19,TGTGCCAGTAGTATTGGCAGGGACCAGCCCCAGCATTTT,CASSIGRDQPQHF
TRBJ1-4,TRBD1,.,TRBV28,TGTGCCAGCAGCACACACAGGGGGACTAATGAAAAACTGTTTTTT,CASSTHRGTNEKLFF
TRBJ1-5,.,.,TRBV6-1,TGTGCCAGCAGTGAAACCCTCAATCAGCCCCAGCATTTT,CASSETLNQPQHF
TRBJ2-7,.,.,TRBV18,TGTGCCAGCTCACCACCGAGGGTTCCCTACGAGCAGTACTTC,CASSPPRVPYEQYF
TRBJ1-2,.,.,TRBV29-1,TGCAGCGTTGCACAGGGAGGGGACTATGGCTACACCTTC,CSVAQGGDYGYTF
TRBJ2-5,.,.,TRBV10-2,TGCGCCAGCAGTGAGAGGACAGTCCAAGAGACCCAGTACTTC,CASSERTVQETQYF
TRBJ2-4,TRBD1,.,TRBV7-9,TGTGCCAGCAGCTTAGAACGACAGGGAGTCAAAAACATTCAGTACTTC,CASSLERQGVKNIQYF
TRBJ2-7,TRBD1,.,TRBV18,TGTGCCAGCTCAAGGAGACAGGGGACCTACGAGCAGTACTTC,CASSRRQGTYEQYF
TRBJ1-1,TRBD1,.,TRBV11-2,TGTGCCAGCAGCTCCGTCCAAAGGGGGCGAAGGACTGAAGCTTTCTTT,CASSSVQRGRRTEAFF
TRBJ1-2,TRBD1,.,TRBV2,TGTGCCAGCAGTGACCGGACAGGGGCGAGCTATGGCTACACCTTC,CASSDRTGASYGYTF
TRBJ2-7,TRBD2,few,TRBV7-2,TGTGCCAGCAGCCCCGTGTATGGGCGGGAGTACGAGCAGTACTTC,CASSPVYGREYEQYF
TRBJ1-4,.,.,TRBV2,TGTGCCAGCAGACCCGACAGGAAGACGGAAAAACTGTTTTTT,CASRPDRKTEKLFF
TRBJ1-4,.,.,TRBV6-1,TGTGCCAGCAGTGAAGCGCAGGCAGGGGATGAAAAACTGTTTTTT,CASSEAQAGDEKLFF
TRBJ1-1,.,.,TRBV6-6,TGTGCCAGCATCAAAAAGGGGGGAGACACTGAAGCTTTCTTT,CASIKKGGDTEAFF
TRBJ2-3,.,.,TRBV15,TGTGCCACCAGCAGAGATTACATGTGGCAGAACACAGATACGCAGTATTTT,CATSRDYMWQNTDTQYF
TRBJ1-5,TRBD1,.,TRBV28,TGTGCCAGCACCCTCCGGACAGGGAATCAGCCCCAGCATTTT,CASTLRTGNQPQHF
TRBJ1-2,.,.,TRBV15,TGTGCCACCAGCCGGCGCCCCCTCGGAGACTATGGCTACACCTTC,CATSRRPLGDYGYTF
TRBJ2-1,TRBD2,.,TRBV7-2,TGTGCCAGCCTGCGGGGGGCCATTACAACTGAGCAGTTCTTC,CASLRGAITTEQFF
TRBJ1-2,TRBD1,.,TRBV5-4,TGTGCCAGCAGCCGAAGGACATCGGGACAGTTCCTAAATTTCGGGGGCTACACCTTC,CASSRRTSGQFLNFGGYTF
TRBJ2-1,TRBD2,once,TRBV5-1,TGCGCCAGCAGTAGTATCTCCGGGACTATGAAAGTGACTGAGCAGTTCTTC,CASSSISGTMKVTEQFF
TRBJ2-2,TRBD2,once,TRBV18,TGTGCCAGCTCAAGACTAGCTAACACCGGGGAGCTGTTTTTT,CASSRLANTGELFF
TRBJ1-2,TRBD1,.,TRBV5-6,TGTGCCAGCAGCCTTGTCCCGGGACAGGGAACAGGCTACACCTTC,CASSLVPGQGTGYTF
TRBJ2-7,TRBD1,.,TRBV6-4,TGTGCCAGCAGTGACTCGCGGGGACAGGGCCTTACCCACGAGCAGTACTTC,CASSDSRGQGLTHEQYF
TRBJ1-2,TRBD1,.,TRBV30,TGTGCCTGGAGCCGGGACAGGATTCTCTATGGCTACACCTTC,CAWSRDRILYGYTF
TRBJ1-6,.,.,TRBV6-1,TGTGCCACCAAGGACACCGCTAGTCCTCAGGCCCCCCTCCACTTT,CATKDTASPQAPLHF
TRBJ2-6,.,.,TRBV18,TGTGCCAGCTCACCAATAGGGTACGGGGCCAACGTCCTGACTTTC,CASSPIGYGANVLTF
TRBJ2-1,.,.,TRBV28,TGTGCCAGCAGAACTAGCTGGGGCTACAATGAGCAGTTCTTC,CASRTSWGYNEQFF
TRBJ1-2,.,.,TRBV5-4,TGTGCCAGCAGCTTGGGGGGGATCGGTGGCTACACCTTC,CASSLGGIGGYTF
TRBJ1-2,.,.,TRBV19,TGTGCCAGTAGTATAGGGGACGGAAACTATGGCTACACCTTC,CASSIGDGNYGYTF